This is a list of T cell receptor beta chains from one sample in a study of blood T cell repertoires in COVID-19. Sequenced by immunoSEQ multiplex PCR; TCRdb stores in-frame clones only, minus some. The sample lists 140,000 or so clones, 81% occurring once. What was sequenced was peripheral blood. These receptors all come from a human donor in a cohort sampled during active COVID-19. The CDR3 runs from the conserved cysteine through the conserved F or W. D genes are given only for firm matches. Rows may omit the clone size; those that give it use once, few, many or a size class.

V gene,J gene,D gene,clone size,CDR3 DNA,CDR3 protein
TRBV7-9,TRBJ1-3,TRBD1,-,TGTGCCAGCAGCTTAGGGACAGGGTCCACTGGAAACACCATATATTTT,CASSLGTGSTGNTIYF
TRBV4-3,TRBJ2-7,TRBD2,-,TGCGCCAGCAGCCCGACTAGCGGGAGTAGGTACGAGCAGTACTTC,CASSPTSGSRYEQYF
TRBV5-1,TRBJ2-7,-,-,TGCGCCAGCAGCTTGGGCAGCGTCACAGGGTACGAGCAGTACTTC,CASSLGSVTGYEQYF
TRBV9,TRBJ2-7,TRBD1,-,TGTGCCAGCAGCCCAGGACAGGGGATCTACGAGCAGTACTTC,CASSPGQGIYEQYF
TRBV12-3/TRBV12-4,TRBJ2-1,-,-,TGTGCCAGCAGTGGAACTAGCTGGGATGAGCAGTTCTTC,CASSGTSWDEQFF
TRBV28,TRBJ1-1,-,-,TGTGCCAGCAGTTGGGGGGGGGTTTCAGCATCTGAAGCTTTCTTT,CASSWGGVSASEAFF
TRBV9,TRBJ2-3,TRBD2,-,TGTGCCAGCAGCGTAGGAGGACTAGCGGGAGATACGCAGTATTTT,CASSVGGLAGDTQYF
TRBV2,TRBJ2-7,-,-,TGTGCCAGCATATCTAACCACCTACGGGAGCAGTACTTC,CASISNHLREQYF
TRBV7-2,TRBJ2-7,TRBD2,few,TGTGCCAGCAGCTACTCCGGGACTAGTAGGTACGAGCAGTACTTC,CASSYSGTSRYEQYF
TRBV29-1,TRBJ2-7,-,-,TGCAGCGTTGAACTAGTTACGTACGAGCAGTACTTC,CSVELVTYEQYF
TRBV19,TRBJ2-1,-,-,TGTGCCAGTAGTGTGGGACTTAGGGGACGGGCTACGGTCAATGAGCAGTTCTTC,CASSVGLRGRATVNEQFF
TRBV5-1,TRBJ1-2,TRBD1,-,TGCGCCAGCAGCCTGGGACAGGTCCCACTGAGTGTTGGCTACACCTTC,CASSLGQVPLSVGYTF
TRBV29-1,TRBJ2-7,-,-,TGCAGCGTTGTGAGTCAGGGTAGCTCCTACGAGCAGTACTTC,CSVVSQGSSYEQYF
TRBV27,TRBJ2-2,TRBD2,-,TGTGCCAGCATCTCTGATCCGTGGCTAGCGGGCACCGGGGAGCTGTTTTTT,CASISDPWLAGTGELFF
TRBV28,TRBJ2-1,-,-,TGTGCCAGCAGTCCAGCCTGGACAACCTTACGCGGTGAGCAGTTCTTC,CASSPAWTTLRGEQFF
TRBV27,TRBJ2-6,-,-,TGTGCCAGCAGTTTAAGGTTCCAACAGGCTGGGGCCAACGTCCTGACTTTC,CASSLRFQQAGANVLTF
TRBV25-1,TRBJ2-7,TRBD1,-,TGTGCCAGCAGTGAAGACAGGGGTAGAAACTACGAGCAGTACTTC,CASSEDRGRNYEQYF
TRBV28,TRBJ1-1,TRBD1,-,TGTGCCAGCAGTTATAGGGGGCTCACTGAAGCTTTCTTT,CASSYRGLTEAFF
TRBV6-7,TRBJ1-1,-,-,TGTGCCAGCAGTTACCCAGCCTACTCCGCGGGGTGTGTAGTGAGTCTGAACACTGAAGCTTTCTTT,CASSYPAYSAGCVVSLNTEAFF
TRBV11-2,TRBJ2-1,-,-,TGTGCCAGCAGCTTAGAAGGTCGGTTGGAGACTTTGGTGTTCTTC,CASSLEGRLETLVFF
TRBV4-1,TRBJ2-5,-,-,TGCGCCAGCAGCCAAGTTGGGCGGGGGCTACAAGAGACCCAGTACTTC,CASSQVGRGLQETQYF
TRBV3-1/TRBV3-2,TRBJ2-1,TRBD2,few,TGTGCCAGCAGCCCTAGCGGGAGTCGGGTGGGTGAGCAGTTCTTC,CASSPSGSRVGEQFF
TRBV7-9,TRBJ2-5,TRBD1,few,TGTGCCAGCAGCTTAGGGGACAGGGGGAGTAAAGAGACCCAGTACTTC,CASSLGDRGSKETQYF
TRBV5-1,TRBJ1-2,-,-,TGCGCCAGCAGCTTGCGGGATACCAGGATCTTC,CASSLRDTRIF